This passage covers 5 T cell receptor beta chains from one sample sequenced in a study of CD8+CD57+ T cells in acquired aplastic anemia. Profiles of TCR beta VDJ and CDR3 were generated from a genomic DNA template. TCRdb reprocessed the reads via MiXCR and lists one record per CDR3 protein. The table lists roughly 200,000 distinct CDR3 sequences, less than 65% of them singletons. It was patients with CD8+CD57+ cell expansion by flow cytometry who were chosen for sequencing. Material for sequencing was sorted CD4+, CD8+, or CD8+CD57+ T cells (not recorded which) from PBMCs. These receptors were obtained from a human donor with aplastic anemia.

V is TRBV7-2 and J is TRBJ2-7; D possibly matches TRBD1 or TRBD2 (5 bases each). The germline V gene has CDR1 SGHTA and CDR2 FQGNSA. V shed 4 bases and J shed 4 bases, with 17 bases lying between them. CDR3 length: 15 amino acids. The CDR3 DNA reads as TGTGCCAGCAGCTCCGGGGCTTGGGGTTCGTACGAGCAGTACTTC. It encodes CASSSGAWGSYEQYF.

This clonotype was seen at least ten times. V is TRBV2 and J is TRBJ2-7; D gene ambiguous. Germline V gene data show CDR1 as SNHLY and CDR2 as FYNNEI. Trimming took off 6 bases at V and 2 bases at J, with 8 bases between the two ends. The CDR3 runs to 12 residues. CDR3 DNA sequence: TGTGCCAGCAGATGGATGGCCTACGAGCAGTACTTC. Its protein product is CASRWMAYEQYF.

The V gene is TRBV7-4, the J gene TRBJ2-7; a weak D match, TRBD2 (5 bases). Between the trimmed V and J ends, which lost 3 bases and 2 bases, there was a span of 11 bases. The V gene's germline CDR1 is SGHVT and CDR2 SQSDAQ. The CDR3 runs 14 residues. This CDR3 reads CASSLSGITYEQYF. The CDR3 DNA sequence: TGTGCCAGCAGCTTGTCGGGGATAACCTACGAGCAGTACTTC.

In this sample, this clonotype turned up a few times. This chain joins TRBV9 and TRBJ2-7; possible D gene TRBD1, 5 bases. The CDR3 length is 15 residues. In germline, CDR1 is SGDLS, CDR2 YYNGEE. Trimming stripped 0 bases from V and 0 bases from J, with 10 bases between. In DNA, the CDR3 is TGTGCCAGCAGCGTAGGGACACTTAGCTCCTACGAGCAGTACTTC. Translation: CASSVGTLSSYEQYF.

This clonotype came up a few times. The chain joins TRBV12-3 or TRBV12-4 to TRBJ2-3, with a possible D match to TRBD2 (6 bases). This CDR3 is built from 15 residues. V was clipped by 1 base and J by 4 bases, with 12 bases between them. Here the CDR3 reads CASSLGDSLSDTQYF. The CDR3, as DNA: TGTGCCAGCAGTTTAGGGGACTCGCTTTCAGATACGCAGTATTTT.